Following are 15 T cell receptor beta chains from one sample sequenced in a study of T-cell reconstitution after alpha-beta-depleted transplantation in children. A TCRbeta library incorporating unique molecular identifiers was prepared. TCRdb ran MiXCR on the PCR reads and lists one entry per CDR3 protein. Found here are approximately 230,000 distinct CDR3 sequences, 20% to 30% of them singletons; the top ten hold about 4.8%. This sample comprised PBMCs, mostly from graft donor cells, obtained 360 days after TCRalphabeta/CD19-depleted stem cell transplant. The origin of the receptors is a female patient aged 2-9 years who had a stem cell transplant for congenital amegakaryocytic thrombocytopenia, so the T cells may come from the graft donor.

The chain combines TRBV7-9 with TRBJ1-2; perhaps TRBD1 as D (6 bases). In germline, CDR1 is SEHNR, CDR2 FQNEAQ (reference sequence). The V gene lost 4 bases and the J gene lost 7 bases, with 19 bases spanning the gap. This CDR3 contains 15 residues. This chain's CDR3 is CASSSYRQAAGGYTF. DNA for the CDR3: TGTGCCAGCAGCTCCTATCGACAGGCCGCGGGTGGCTACACCTTC.

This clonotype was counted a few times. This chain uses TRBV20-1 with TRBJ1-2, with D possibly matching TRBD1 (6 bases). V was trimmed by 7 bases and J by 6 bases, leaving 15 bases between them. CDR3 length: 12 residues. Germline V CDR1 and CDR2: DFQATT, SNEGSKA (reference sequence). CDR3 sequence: CSGGGRLDGYTF. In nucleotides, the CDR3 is TGCAGTGGTGGGGGCCGCTTGGATGGCTACACCTTC.

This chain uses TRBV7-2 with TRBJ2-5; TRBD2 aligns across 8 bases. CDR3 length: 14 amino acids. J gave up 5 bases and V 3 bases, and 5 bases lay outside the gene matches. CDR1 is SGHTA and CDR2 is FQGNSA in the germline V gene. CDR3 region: CASSLRGDRETQYF. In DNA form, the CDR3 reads TGTGCCAGCAGCTTGCGGGGGGATAGGGAGACCCAGTACTTC.

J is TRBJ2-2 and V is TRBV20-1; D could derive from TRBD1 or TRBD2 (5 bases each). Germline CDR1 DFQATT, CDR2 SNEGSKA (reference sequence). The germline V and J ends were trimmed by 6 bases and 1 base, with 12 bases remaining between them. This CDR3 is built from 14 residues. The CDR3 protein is CSAQGGGNTGELFF. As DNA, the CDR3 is TGCAGTGCCCAGGGTGGGGGGAACACCGGGGAGCTGTTTTTT.

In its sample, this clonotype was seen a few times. The CDR3 here is CATSDKGGYTF. DNA of the CDR3: TGTGCCACCAGTGACAAGGGTGGCTACACCTTC. The chain links TRBV24-1 to TRBJ1-2; D gene ambiguous. CDR3 length: 11 residues. Germline V CDR1 and CDR2: KGHDR, SFDVKD. The germline V and J ends were trimmed by 4 bases and 7 bases, with 6 bases remaining between them.

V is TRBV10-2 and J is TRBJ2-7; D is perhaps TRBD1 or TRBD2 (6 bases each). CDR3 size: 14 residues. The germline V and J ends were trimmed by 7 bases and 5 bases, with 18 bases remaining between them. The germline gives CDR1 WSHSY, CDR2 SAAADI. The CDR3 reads CASTEGGSRHEQYF. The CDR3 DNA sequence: TGCGCCAGCACCGAGGGGGGATCTCGGCACGAGCAGTACTTC.

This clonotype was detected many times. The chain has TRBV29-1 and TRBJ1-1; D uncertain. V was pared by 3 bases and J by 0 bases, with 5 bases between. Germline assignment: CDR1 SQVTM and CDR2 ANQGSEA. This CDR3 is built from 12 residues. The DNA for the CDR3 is TGCAGCGTTGATGAGATGAACACTGAAGCTTTCTTT. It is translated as CSVDEMNTEAFF.

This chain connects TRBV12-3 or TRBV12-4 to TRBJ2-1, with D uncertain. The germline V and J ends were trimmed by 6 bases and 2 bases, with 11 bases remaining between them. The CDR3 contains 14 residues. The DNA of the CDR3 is TGTGCCAGCAGCCCGGCCCCTGCCTACAATGAGCAGTTCTTC. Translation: CASSPAPAYNEQFF.

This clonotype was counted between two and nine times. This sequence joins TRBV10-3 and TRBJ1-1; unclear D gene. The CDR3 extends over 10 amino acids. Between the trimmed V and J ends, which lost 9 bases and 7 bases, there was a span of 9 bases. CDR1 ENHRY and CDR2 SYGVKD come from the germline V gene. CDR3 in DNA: TGTGCCATAGGCGACGGTGAAGCTTTCTTT. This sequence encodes CAIGDGEAFF.

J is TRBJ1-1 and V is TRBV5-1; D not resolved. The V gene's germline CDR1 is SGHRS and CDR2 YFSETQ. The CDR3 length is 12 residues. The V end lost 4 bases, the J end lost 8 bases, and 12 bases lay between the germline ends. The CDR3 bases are TGCGCCAGCAGCCTCGGGCAAACAGAAGCTTTCTTT. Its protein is CASSLGQTEAFF.

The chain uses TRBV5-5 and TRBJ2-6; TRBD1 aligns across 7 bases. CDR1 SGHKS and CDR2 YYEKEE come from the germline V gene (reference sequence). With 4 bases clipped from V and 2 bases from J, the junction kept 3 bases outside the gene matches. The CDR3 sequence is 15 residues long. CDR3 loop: CASSRQGTGANVLTF. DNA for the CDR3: TGTGCCAGCAGCCGACAGGGAACTGGGGCCAACGTCCTGACTTTC.

The CDR3 protein is CASRRPTEAFF. The CDR3, as DNA: TGTGCCAGCAGGAGACCGACCGAAGCTTTCTTT. The chain combines TRBV28 with TRBJ1-1; unclear D gene. Germline V gene lookup returns CDR1 MDHEN and CDR2 SYDVKM. V lost 6 bases and J lost 8, with 10 bases in between. This CDR3 has 11 residues.

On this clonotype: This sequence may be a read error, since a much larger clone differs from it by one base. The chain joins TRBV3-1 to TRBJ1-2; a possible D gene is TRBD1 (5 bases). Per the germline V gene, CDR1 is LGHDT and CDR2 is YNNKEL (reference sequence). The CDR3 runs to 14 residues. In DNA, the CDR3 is TGTGACAGCAGCCAAGGGGAGTTTAACTATGGCTACACCTTC. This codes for CDSSQGEFNYGYTF.

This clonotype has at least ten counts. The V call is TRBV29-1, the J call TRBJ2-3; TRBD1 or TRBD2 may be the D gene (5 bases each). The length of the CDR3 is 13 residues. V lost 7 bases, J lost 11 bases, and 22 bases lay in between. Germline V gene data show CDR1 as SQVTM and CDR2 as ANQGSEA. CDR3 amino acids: CSGAGTAGAMQYF. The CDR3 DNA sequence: TGCAGCGGAGCCGGGACCGCGGGTGCAATGCAGTATTTT.

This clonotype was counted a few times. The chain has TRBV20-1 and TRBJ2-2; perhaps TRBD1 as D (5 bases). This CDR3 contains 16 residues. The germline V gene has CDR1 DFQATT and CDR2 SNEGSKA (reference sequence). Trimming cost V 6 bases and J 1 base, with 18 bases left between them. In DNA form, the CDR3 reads TGCAGTGCGGAACAAGCCCACAGGAGGAACACCGGGGAGCTGTTTTTT. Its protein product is CSAEQAHRRNTGELFF.